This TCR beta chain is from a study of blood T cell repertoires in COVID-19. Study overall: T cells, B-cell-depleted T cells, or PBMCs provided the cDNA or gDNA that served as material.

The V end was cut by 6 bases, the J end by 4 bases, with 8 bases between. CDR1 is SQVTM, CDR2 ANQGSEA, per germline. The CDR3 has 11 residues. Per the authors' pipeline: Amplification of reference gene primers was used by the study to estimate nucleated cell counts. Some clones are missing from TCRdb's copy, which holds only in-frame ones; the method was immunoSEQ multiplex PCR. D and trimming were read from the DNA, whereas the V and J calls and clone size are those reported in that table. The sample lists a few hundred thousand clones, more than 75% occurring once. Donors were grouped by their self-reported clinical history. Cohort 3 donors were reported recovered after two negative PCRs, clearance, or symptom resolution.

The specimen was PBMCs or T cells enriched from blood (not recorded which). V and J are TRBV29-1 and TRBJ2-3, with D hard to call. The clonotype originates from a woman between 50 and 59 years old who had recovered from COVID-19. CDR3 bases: TGCAGCGTCTCTCACTCAGATACGCAGTATTTT. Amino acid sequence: CSVSHSDTQYF.